These T cell receptor beta chains were read from a single sample in a study of T cells in Graves' hyperthyroidism and ophthalmopathy. In TCRdb, the multiplex PCR reads were re-called with MiXCR into one record per CDR3 protein. This sample has 370,000 or so distinct CDR3 sequences, with 13% found just once. The sequenced sample was blood. The origin of the receptors is a man aged 25-45 years with Graves' hyperthyroidism that later progressed to Graves' ophthalmopathy. Each CDR3 is given with its conserved first and last residue. A D gene is named only where the DNA matches it firmly. Only some rows state a clone size, as once, few, many or a class for expanded clones.

J	D	size	V	DNA	CDR3
TRBJ1-5	.	.	TRBV9	TGTGCCAAAGCAGAGTTCCGTAGCAATCAGCCCCAGCATTTT	CAKAEFRSNQPQHF
TRBJ1-6	.	many	TRBV2	TGTGCCAGCAGTGAAGGAACCGGTACCTATAATTCACCCCTCCACTTT	CASSEGTGTYNSPLHF
TRBJ2-5	.	few	TRBV11-2	TGTGCCAGCAGCCGGCCGGGGGAGCAAGAGACCCAGTACTTC	CASSRPGEQETQYF
TRBJ2-7	.	many	TRBV11-2	TGTGCCAGCAGCTTAAGCACAGTCCAAATTTACGAGCAGTACTTC	CASSLSTVQIYEQYF
TRBJ2-7	TRBD2	few	TRBV7-7	TGTGCCAGCAGCCCCGGACTAGCTAAGCGGCAGTACTTC	CASSPGLAKRQYF
TRBJ1-6	TRBD1	many	TRBV10-3	TGTGCTACGACTGACAGGGGTGGGAATTCACCCCTCCACTTT	CATTDRGGNSPLHF
TRBJ1-1	.	many	TRBV28	TGTGCCAGCAGCCCCGGGAGCGTAAAAGCTTTCTTT	CASSPGSVKAFF
TRBJ1-1	TRBD1	many	TRBV28	TGTGCCAGCAGTTCCATTGACAGGGCTAACACTGAAGCTTTCTTT	CASSSIDRANTEAFF
TRBJ2-3	TRBD1	many	TRBV4-1	TGCGCCAGCAGCCAAGGGACAGGAAGCACAGATACGCAGTATTTT	CASSQGTGSTDTQYF
TRBJ2-3	.	many	TRBV28	TGTGCCAGCAGTACGACTAGTACAGATACGCAGTATTTT	CASSTTSTDTQYF
TRBJ2-5	.	few	TRBV15	TGTGCCACCAGCAGAAAAACCGGGGTAGAGACCCAGTACTTC	CATSRKTGVETQYF
TRBJ1-2	.	many	TRBV12-3/TRBV12-4	TGTGCCAGCTCTCGGACAGAAAATTTCTATGGCTACACCTTC	CASSRTENFYGYTF
TRBJ2-1	TRBD2	.	TRBV6-1	TGTGCCAGCAGCCGAGCGGGGCGGGAGCAGTTCTTC	CASSRAGREQFF